Listed here are 9 T cell receptor beta chains from one sample, sequenced in a study of vaccination and CD4 T cells after COVID-19. Treatment in this sample: roughly 10-day PBMC culture with coronavirus spike peptide pools or control peptides (ViraFEST assay). These TCRs' antigens remain unknown. CD4+ T cells that had been cultured provided DNA sequenced with the Oncomine TCR Beta short-read assay. MiXCR, run by TCRdb on the PCR reads, gives a single entry per CDR3 protein. The sample holds under 20,000 distinct CDR3 sequences, about three quarters seen once. The material sequenced was CD4+ T cells from blood, cultured in vitro, taken after SARS-CoV-2 vaccination. The receptors were sampled from a human donor who received a COVID-19 vaccine.

In DNA form, the CDR3 reads TGTGCCAGCAGCTTCTCGGCCGGCTCTGGAAACACCATATATTTT. Its translation: CASSFSAGSGNTIYF. The chain combines TRBV7-9 with TRBJ1-3; D not resolved. The CDR3 runs 15 residues. Germline assignment: CDR1 SEHNR and CDR2 FQNEAQ (reference sequence). The germline V and J ends were trimmed by 3 bases and 0 bases, with 9 bases remaining between them.

This chain links TRBV20-1 with TRBJ1-2; D is perhaps TRBD1 (5 bases). V dropped 1 base and J dropped 5 bases, with 11 bases sitting between them. The CDR3 loop spans 13 amino acids. Germline V lookup: CDR1 DFQATT, CDR2 SNEGSKA (reference sequence). The CDR3 here is CSARGGGRYGYTF. CDR3 bases: TGCAGTGCTAGAGGGGGGGGTCGGTATGGCTACACCTTC.

The gene calls are TRBV7-6 and TRBJ1-1; D ambiguous. Germline loops: CDR1 SGHVS, CDR2 FNYEAQ. Deletions cut 2 bases from V and 3 bases from J, with 10 bases between. The CDR3 length is 14 residues. Here the CDR3 DNA reads TGTGCCAGCAGCTTAAGTCGGGAAGACACTGAAGCTTTCTTT. Translated: CASSLSREDTEAFF.

This chain connects TRBV7-8 to TRBJ1-3, with D hard to call. Trimming took off 1 base at V and 9 bases at J, with 10 bases between the two ends. CDR3 length: 13 amino acids. Germline CDR1 is SGHVS and CDR2 is FQNEAQ. The DNA for the CDR3 is TGTGCCAGCAGCTTAGGGGGTTTATCCACCATATATTTT. It translates to CASSLGGLSTIYF. The full variable domain, completed using reference TRBV7-8 and TRBJ1-3, is GAGVSQSPRYKVAKRGQDVALRCDPISGHVSLFWYQQALGQGPEFLTYFQNEAQLDKSGLPSDRFFAERPEGSVSTLKIQRTQQEDSAVYLCASSLGGLSTIYFGEGSWLTVV.

The rearrangement links TRBV19 to TRBJ1-1; D is uncertain. With 5 bases removed from V and 1 base from J, the gap between germline ends came to 8 bases. This CDR3 has 13 amino acids. CDR1 and CDR2 from the germline V gene are LNHDA and SQIVND (reference sequence). CDR3 sequence (DNA): TGTGCCAGTAGTGTACTCAAGAACACTGAAGCTTTCTTT. Protein sequence: CASSVLKNTEAFF.

V usage is TRBV10-3 and J usage is TRBJ1-1; 7 bases fit TRBD1. The V segment lost 4 bases and the J segment 6 bases; nucleotides outside the gene matches: 5. Germline CDR1 ENHRY, CDR2 SYGVKD. The CDR3 is made up of 13 amino acids. This chain's CDR3 is CAISAGRGAEAFF. CDR3 DNA sequence: TGTGCCATCAGTGCGGGCAGGGGGGCTGAAGCTTTCTTT.

The chain employs TRBV7-2 and TRBJ2-5, with 13 bases matching TRBD2. Trimming cost V 4 bases and J 9 bases; bases outside gene matches: 8. Germline V CDR1 and CDR2: SGHTA, FQGNSA. The CDR3 covers 15 residues. The CDR3, as DNA: TGTGCCAGCAGCTCGGGACTAGCGGGGCCCAGGGCCCAGTACTTC. This translates into CASSSGLAGPRAQYF.

The chain carries TRBV20-1 and TRBJ2-3; D may be TRBD1 or TRBD2 (6 bases each). In germline, CDR1 is DFQATT, CDR2 SNEGSKA (reference sequence). This CDR3 region has 13 residues. V shed 4 bases and J shed 0 bases, with 8 bases lying between them. CDR3 DNA sequence: TGCAGTGCTAAAGGGGGGAGCACAGATACGCAGTATTTT. Translated: CSAKGGSTDTQYF.

The chain is built from TRBV7-2 and TRBJ2-3; perhaps TRBD1 as D (5 bases). This CDR3 contains 16 residues. The germline gives CDR1 SGHTA, CDR2 FQGNSA. Trimming stripped 3 bases from V and 0 bases from J, with 13 bases between. For the CDR3, the DNA is TGTGCCAGCAGCTTGATGGGGCCCCCTAGCACAGATACGCAGTATTTT. This sequence encodes CASSLMGPPSTDTQYF.